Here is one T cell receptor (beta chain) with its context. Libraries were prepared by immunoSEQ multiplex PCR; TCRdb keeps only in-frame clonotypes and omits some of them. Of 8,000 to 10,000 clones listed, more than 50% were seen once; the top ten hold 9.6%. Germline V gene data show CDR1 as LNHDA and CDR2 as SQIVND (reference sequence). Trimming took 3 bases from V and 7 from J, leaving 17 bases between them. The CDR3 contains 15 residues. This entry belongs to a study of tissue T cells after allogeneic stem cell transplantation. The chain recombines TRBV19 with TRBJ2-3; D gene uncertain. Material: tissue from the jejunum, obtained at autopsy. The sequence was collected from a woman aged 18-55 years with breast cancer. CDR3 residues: CASSIGALGGYTQYF. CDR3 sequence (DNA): TGTGCCAGTAGTATCGGAGCCTTGGGTGGCTATACGCAGTATTTT.